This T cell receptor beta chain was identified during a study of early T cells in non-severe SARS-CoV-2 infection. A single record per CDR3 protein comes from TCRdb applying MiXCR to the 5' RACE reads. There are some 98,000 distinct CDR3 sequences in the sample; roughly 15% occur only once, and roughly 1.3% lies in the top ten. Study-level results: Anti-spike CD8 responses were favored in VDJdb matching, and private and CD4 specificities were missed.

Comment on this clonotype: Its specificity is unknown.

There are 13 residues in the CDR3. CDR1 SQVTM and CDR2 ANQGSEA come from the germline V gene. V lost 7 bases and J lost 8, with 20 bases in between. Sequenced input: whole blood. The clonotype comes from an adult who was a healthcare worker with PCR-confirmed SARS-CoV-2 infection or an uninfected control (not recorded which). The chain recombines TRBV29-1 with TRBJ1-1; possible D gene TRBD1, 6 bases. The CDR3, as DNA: TGCAGCGCCAAGCCGGGACAAAAGATAGAAGCTTTCTTT. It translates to CSAKPGQKIEAFF.